This T cell receptor (beta chain) was observed in a study of cytomegalovirus exposure and HLA in healthy donors. About the research overall: Around 80 million unique TCRs from HLA-typed donors were held in an early data release. Regarding the study as a whole: In a later analysis, an Asian-associated ancestry cluster reportedly showed fewer N-insertions than the roughly 700-donor mean. Overall, approximately 150 TCR beta chains were annotated as cytomegalovirus-associated. Accounts indicate the classifier identified cytomegalovirus status with strong specificity and sensitivity.

PCR involved 60 Vbeta and 13 Jbeta primers. This table comes from immunoSEQ multiplex PCR, and its TCRdb copy is limited to in-frame clones, with some not included. Found here are under 200,000 clones, approximately 86% of them singletons; the top ten hold roughly 0.33%. As concerns this clone: The antigen is undetermined.

Germline V CDR1 and CDR2: MNHEY, SMNVEV (reference sequence). The CDR3 contains 15 residues. V trimming: 2 bases; J trimming: 2 bases; junction bases outside the gene matches: 1. This TCR was recovered from a woman aged 25 to 39 in good health and CMV-seronegative. The chain joins TRBV27 to TRBJ2-7; 12 bases map to TRBD2. The source material was PBMCs. The DNA for the CDR3 is TGTGCCAGCAGTTTACTAGCGGGAGGGCCCTACGAGCAGTACTTC. Amino acids: CASSLLAGGPYEQYF.